This T cell receptor (beta chain) was identified in a study of neurological immune-mediated disorders. The study's findings and limits: Private repertoires in all groups were suggested by the finding that expanded clones across subjects shared no CDR3 amino acid sequences.

This clonotype was seen repeatedly, ten times or more. Its specificity is not known. TCRdb re-analysed the 5' RACE reads in MiXCR, keeping a single row per CDR3 protein. Of roughly 56,000 distinct CDR3 sequences listed, 9.5% to 12% are singletons. V shed 3 bases and J 1 base; nucleotides not matched to a gene: 5. The CDR3 consists of 15 residues. Germline CDR1 reads DFQATT; CDR2 reads SNEGSKA (reference sequence). The unsorted libraries were generated from a total of 2 million PBMCs, which had been stored in RNAlater at -80 C. Sequencing was performed on PBMCs. J is TRBJ1-5 and V is TRBV20-1; 8 nucleotides match TRBD1. The TCR was taken from a man in his 60s in good health. Here the CDR3 DNA reads TGCAGTGCTAGCGGGACAGGTGGGAGCAATCAGCCCCAGCATTTT. Its protein is CSASGTGGSNQPQHF.